This T cell receptor beta chain is drawn from a study of cytomegalovirus exposure and HLA in healthy donors. Study results and limitations: In vitro checks showed that three CMV-associated chains really do target CMV antigens. High sensitivity and specificity were reportedly achieved when the classifier diagnosed cytomegalovirus status.

Repertoires were generated with immunoSEQ multiplex PCR, while TCRdb's copy carries only in-frame clones and drops some. The sample yields roughly 300,000 clones, about 90% seen once. This clone was observed once. Antigen unknown. What was sequenced was PBMCs. The TCR originated in a woman under 40 in good health and CMV-seropositive.

Here the CDR3 reads CASSDGGRGNEQFF. The DNA of the CDR3 is TGTGCCAGCTCCGACGGGGGGCGGGGGAATGAGCAGTTCTTC. The rearrangement joins TRBV28 to TRBJ2-1; D might be TRBD2 (7 bases). Germline V gene lookup returns CDR1 MDHEN and CDR2 SYDVKM. The CDR3 sequence is 14 residues long. The V end lost 8 bases, the J end lost 7 bases, and 18 bases lay between the germline ends.